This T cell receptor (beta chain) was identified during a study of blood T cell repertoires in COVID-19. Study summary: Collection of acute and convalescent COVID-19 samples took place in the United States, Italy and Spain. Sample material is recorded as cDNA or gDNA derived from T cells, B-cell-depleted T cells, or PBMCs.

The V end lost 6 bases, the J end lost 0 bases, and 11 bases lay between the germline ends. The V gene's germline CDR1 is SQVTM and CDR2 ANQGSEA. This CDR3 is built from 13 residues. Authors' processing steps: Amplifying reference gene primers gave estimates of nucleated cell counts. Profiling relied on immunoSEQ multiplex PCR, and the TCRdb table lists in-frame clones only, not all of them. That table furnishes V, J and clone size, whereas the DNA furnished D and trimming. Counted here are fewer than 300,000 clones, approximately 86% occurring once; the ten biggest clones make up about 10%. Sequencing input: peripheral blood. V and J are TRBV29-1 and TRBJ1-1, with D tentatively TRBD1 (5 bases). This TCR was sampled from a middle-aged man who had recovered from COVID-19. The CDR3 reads CSVRRGMNTEAFF. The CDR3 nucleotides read TGCAGCGTACGGAGGGGTATGAACACTGAAGCTTTCTTT. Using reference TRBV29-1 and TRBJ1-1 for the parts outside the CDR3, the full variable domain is SAVISQKPSRDICQRGTSLTIQCQVDSQVTMMFWYRQQPGQSLTLIATANQGSEATYESGFVIDKFPISRPNLTFSTLTVSNMSPEDSSIYLCSVRRGMNTEAFFGQGTRLTVV.